This TCR beta chain came from a study of T cells after yellow fever vaccination. Study results and limitations: FACS-sorted repertoires might harbor abundant contaminating clonotypes from the bulk population. The study found a weaker secondary response that peaked faster, day 5 versus 15. A large majority of primary-vaccination clones showed up again after the booster (roughly 95% CD4, around 90% CD8).

About this clonotype: Its target is not known.

This CDR3 spans 15 amino acids. V lost 6 bases to trimming and J lost 2 bases, with 18 bases between them. In germline, CDR1 is SGHDT, CDR2 YYEEEE. In TCRdb, the 5' RACE reads were re-called with MiXCR into one record per CDR3 protein. The sample holds tens of thousands of distinct CDR3 sequences, approximately 7% seen once. The chain couples TRBV5-6 to TRBJ2-7; D ambiguous. Sample: CD8+ T cells sorted from PBMCs, taken less than 16 days after the first yellow fever vaccination. The TCR was taken from a man between 18 and 29 years old who received the YFV17D yellow fever vaccine. DNA of the CDR3: TGTGCCAGCACTGTTGACGCCGGGCCCACCTACGAGCAGTACTTC. This translates into CASTVDAGPTYEQYF.